These 23 T cell receptor beta chains originate from one sample sequenced in a study of regulatory T cells in long-lasting Graves disease. Construction of the TCR beta libraries employed iRepertoire HTBI primers in conjunction with Arm-PCR of CDR3 regions. TCRdb independently ran MiXCR on the multiplex PCR reads; one entry per CDR3 protein. The sample shows 300,000 to 400,000 distinct CDR3 sequences, 15% to 20% of them seen only once. This sample's time point: persistent/refractory GD, antithyroid drugs over 5 years with positive TRAb. PBMCs were the source of the RNA used for TCR sequencing. The sequenced sample was peripheral blood mononuclear cells (PBMCs), obtained when the disease was refractory, from a patient treated with antithyroid drugs. Receptor source: a female donor with Graves disease.

In its sample, this clonotype was seen many times. The chain carries TRBV2 and TRBJ1-3, with D unresolved. Germline V gene data show CDR1 as SNHLY and CDR2 as FYNNEI. The germline V and J ends were trimmed by 1 base and 3 bases, with 10 bases remaining between them. CDR3 length: 15 amino acids. CDR3 DNA: TGTGCCAGCAGTGAAGGGCCAAGATATGGAAACACCATATATTTT. It specifies CASSEGPRYGNTIYF. Using reference TRBV2 and TRBJ1-3 for the parts outside the CDR3, the full variable domain is EPEVTQTPSHQVTQMGQEVILRCVPISNHLYFYWYRQILGQKVEFLVSFYNNEISEKSEIFDDQFSVERPDGSNFTLKIRSTKLEDSAMYFCASSEGPRYGNTIYFGEGSWLTVV.

In this sample, this clonotype turned up many times. The CDR3, as DNA: TGTGCCAGCAGTCCGATCGACAGGGTAACGGCCGAGCAGTACTTC. The encoded protein is CASSPIDRVTAEQYF. The chain links TRBV27 to TRBJ2-7; 7 nucleotides line up with TRBD1. V trimming: 5 bases; J trimming: 6 bases; junction bases outside the gene matches: 13. The CDR3 sequence is 15 residues long. Germline V gene lookup returns CDR1 MNHEY and CDR2 SMNVEV (reference sequence).

This chain joins TRBV7-3 and TRBJ2-7; TRBD1 matches 7 bases. The CDR3 runs 17 residues. The germline V gene has CDR1 SGHTA and CDR2 FQGTGA. The J segment lost 5 bases and the V segment lost 2 bases, leaving 15 bases of the junction unmatched. CDR3 amino acids: CASSLLSTRQGWNEQYF. CDR3 DNA sequence: TGTGCCAGCAGCTTACTCTCAACACGACAGGGTTGGAACGAGCAGTACTTC. Filled out from reference TRBV7-3 and TRBJ2-7, the complete variable domain reads GAGVSQTPSNKVTEKGKYVELRCDPISGHTALYWYRQSLGQGPEFLIYFQGTGAADDSGLPNDRFFAVRPEGSVSTLKIQRTERGDSAVYLCASSLLSTRQGWNEQYFGPGTRLTVT.

The CDR3 nucleotides read TGTGCCACCAGTGATTCTGGCCGGCGGGGCAATCAGCCCCAGCATTTT. It encodes CATSDSGRRGNQPQHF. The genes are TRBV24-1 and TRBJ1-5; D gene ambiguous. Trimming took 2 bases from V and 2 from J, leaving 12 bases between them. CDR1 KGHDR and CDR2 SFDVKD come from the germline V gene. The length of the CDR3 is 16 residues.

This clonotype was counted only a few times. The J gene is TRBJ1-1, the V gene TRBV7-8; the D is unclear. The CDR3 is made up of 13 amino acids. Germline-derived CDR1 and CDR2 are SGHVS and FQNEAQ. V was pared by 5 bases and J by 4 bases, with 11 bases between. CDR3 DNA: TGTGCCAGCAGCACCAGGCGGGCCACTGAAGCTTTCTTT. It is translated as CASSTRRATEAFF.

Ten or more counts support this clonotype. The genes are TRBV20-1 and TRBJ2-7; D is perhaps TRBD1 or TRBD2 (7 bases each). CDR1 and CDR2 from the germline V gene are DFQATT and SNEGSKA (reference sequence). V lost 6 bases to trimming and J lost 3 bases, with 24 bases between them. This CDR3 region has 16 residues. The CDR3 protein is CSALGEAGGAGYEQYF. The CDR3 DNA sequence: TGCAGTGCACTCGGGGAGGCAGGGGGGGCGGGCTACGAGCAGTACTTC.

As for this clonotype: Just one base apart from a much larger clone, this may be a read error. The V and J genes are TRBV13 and TRBJ2-1; D is possibly TRBD2 (6 bases). The CDR3 loop spans 15 amino acids. CDR1 and CDR2 from the germline V gene are PRHDT and FYEKMQ (reference sequence). V shed 1 base and J shed 3 bases, with 10 bases lying between them. This CDR3 is CASSLAGVLYNEQFF. Written as DNA, the CDR3 is TGTGCCAGCAGCTTAGCGGGAGTGCTCTACAATGAGCAGTTCTTC.

Many counts were recorded for this clonotype. The chain links TRBV4-1 to TRBJ1-4; 7 bases are shared with TRBD1. CDR1 and CDR2 (germline): MGHRA, YSYEKL. J gave up 10 bases and V 1 base, and 6 bases lay outside the gene matches. CDR3 length equals 14 residues. The CDR3 coding sequence is TGCGCCAGCAGCCAAGGAGACAGGGAGCCAAAACTGTTTTTT. Translating it yields CASSQGDREPKLFF.

V is TRBV12-3 or TRBV12-4 and J is TRBJ1-2; D remains ambiguous. The CDR3 length is 14 residues. The V and J ends lost 1 base and 6 bases respectively, with 12 bases between them. The CDR3 nucleotides read TGTGCCAGCAGTTTAGTCCCCGGCCTTCATGGCTACACCTTC. Protein: CASSLVPGLHGYTF.

This clonotype was recorded many times. This rearrangement joins TRBV18 to TRBJ2-5, with D hard to call. V lost 6 bases and J lost 1, with 9 bases in between. The germline V gene encodes CDR1 KGHSH and CDR2 LQKENI. The CDR3 extends over 13 amino acids. The CDR3 DNA is TGTGCCAGCTCCAACGGCGCCCAAGAGACCCAGTACTTC. This codes for CASSNGAQETQYF.

The chain links TRBV20-1 to TRBJ2-4, with TRBD2 matching over 14 bases. The length of the CDR3 is 14 residues. Germline CDR1 DFQATT, CDR2 SNEGSKA (reference sequence). V lost 5 bases, J lost 11 bases, and 8 bases stayed unmatched. The chain's CDR3 is CSASRGLAGGFQYF. The CDR3 nucleotides read TGCAGTGCTTCCAGAGGACTAGCGGGGGGTTTTCAGTACTTC.

This chain links TRBV2 with TRBJ2-3; possibly TRBD2 for D (5 bases). With 3 bases removed from V and 2 bases from J, the gap between germline ends came to 18 bases. CDR1 is SNHLY, CDR2 FYNNEI, per germline. The CDR3 totals 17 residues. CDR3 region: CASSDNVASQNTDTQYF. The CDR3 DNA reads TGTGCCAGCAGTGATAACGTGGCTAGCCAAAACACAGATACGCAGTATTTT.

This chain links TRBV5-1 with TRBJ2-7; 10 nucleotides line up with TRBD1. CDR3 length: 14 amino acids. Per the germline V gene, CDR1 is SGHRS and CDR2 is YFSETQ. J lost 9 bases, V lost 0 bases, and 6 bases had no gene match. The CDR3 nucleotides are TGCGCCAGCAGCTTGGCCGGGACAGGGGTAGGGCAGTACTTC. This translates into CASSLAGTGVGQYF.

The V and J genes are TRBV4-3 and TRBJ1-5; 7 nucleotides agree with TRBD1. J gave up 7 bases and V 2 bases, and 5 bases lay outside the gene matches. This CDR3 has 14 amino acids. Germline V CDR1 and CDR2: LGHNA, YSLEER. CDR3 in DNA: TGCGCCAGCAGCCAAAGGGTAGGGGGCCAGCCCCAGCATTTT. Amino acid sequence: CASSQRVGGQPQHF.

The sample holds a few counts of this clonotype. This chain uses TRBV7-9 with TRBJ1-4; 8 nucleotides match TRBD1. The V segment lost 5 bases and the J segment 4 bases; nucleotides outside the gene matches: 6. Per the germline V gene, CDR1 is SEHNR and CDR2 is FQNEAQ (reference sequence). The CDR3 spans 15 residues. The CDR3 DNA follows: TGTGCCAGCAGCGACTTGACAGGGGTTAATGAAAAACTGTTTTTT. This translates into CASSDLTGVNEKLFF.

The chain employs TRBV5-1 and TRBJ2-2, with TRBD1 as a possible D gene (6 bases). CDR1 and CDR2 from the germline V gene are SGHRS and YFSETQ. The CDR3 sequence is 15 residues long. Trimming shortened V by 0 bases and J by 4 bases, and 10 bases separated the two germline ends. The CDR3 region is CASSLATGATGELFF. The CDR3 DNA reads TGCGCCAGCAGCTTGGCGACAGGCGCCACCGGGGAGCTGTTTTTT. The whole variable domain, remainder taken from reference TRBV5-1 and TRBJ2-2, is KAGVTQTPRYLIKTRGQQVTLSCSPISGHRSVSWYQQTPGQGLQFLFEYFSETQRNKGNFPGRFSGRQFSNSRSEMNVSTLELGDSALYLCASSLATGATGELFFGEGSRLTVL.

In this sample, this clonotype turned up many times. The chain combines TRBV27 with TRBJ2-2; a possible D gene is TRBD1 (5 bases). This CDR3 has 16 residues. The germline CDR1 and CDR2 sequences are MNHEY and SMNVEV (reference sequence). The germline V and J ends were trimmed by 1 base and 4 bases, with 13 bases remaining between them. In DNA form, the CDR3 reads TGTGCCAGCAGTTTATATGGCCAGGGTGGCACCGGGGAGCTGTTTTTT. Translated: CASSLYGQGGTGELFF.

This clonotype turned up a few times. This chain uses TRBV6-1 with TRBJ1-3; D unclear. V was clipped by 7 bases and J by 4 bases, with 5 bases between them. Germline V gives CDR1 MNHNS, CDR2 SASEGT. This CDR3 spans 11 amino acids. CDR3: CASNIGNTIYF. The CDR3 DNA reads TGTGCCAGCAACATCGGAAACACCATATATTTT.

The chain combines TRBV5-8 with TRBJ2-2; TRBD2 aligns across 10 bases. This CDR3 comprises 15 residues. In germline, CDR1 is SGHTS, CDR2 YDEGEE. The J segment lost 6 bases and the V segment lost 2 bases, leaving 4 bases of the junction unmatched. The CDR3 sequence is CASSLQAGGPGELFF. CDR3 coding DNA: TGTGCCAGCAGCTTACAAGCGGGGGGGCCCGGGGAGCTGTTTTTT.

This clonotype was picked up many times. This chain uses TRBV7-8 with TRBJ1-6, with no clear D. The CDR3 spans 12 residues. The V end was cut by 4 bases, the J end by 9 bases, with 7 bases between. The germline V gene encodes CDR1 SGHVS and CDR2 FQNEAQ. The CDR3 nucleotides read TGTGCCAGCAGCTCCGAAGGTTCACCCCTCCACTTT. Its translation: CASSSEGSPLHF. Filled out from reference TRBV7-8 and TRBJ1-6, the complete variable domain reads GAGVSQSPRYKVAKRGQDVALRCDPISGHVSLFWYQQALGQGPEFLTYFQNEAQLDKSGLPSDRFFAERPEGSVSTLKIQRTQQEDSAVYLCASSSEGSPLHFGNGTRLTVT.

The rearrangement joins TRBV10-3 to TRBJ2-2; D may correspond to TRBD1 or TRBD2 (5 bases each). CDR1 and CDR2 from the germline V gene are ENHRY and SYGVKD. V dropped 2 bases and J dropped 3 bases, with 16 bases sitting between them. The CDR3 loop spans 17 amino acids. The CDR3: CAISERGPPGDTGELFF. CDR3 sequence (DNA): TGTGCCATCAGTGAGCGGGGACCGCCTGGAGACACCGGGGAGCTGTTTTTT.

In its sample, this clonotype was seen a few times. This rearrangement joins TRBV5-1 to TRBJ1-2, with 9 bases matching TRBD1. The V and J ends lost 4 bases and 6 bases, in that order; junction bases with no gene match: 4. There are 13 residues in the CDR3. Germline V lookup: CDR1 SGHRS, CDR2 YFSETQ. CDR3 DNA: TGCGCCAGCAGCGGGGGACAGGGCCATGGCTACACCTTC. Translation: CASSGGQGHGYTF.

The gene calls are TRBV20-1 and TRBJ1-3; D not certain. This CDR3 is built from 13 residues. In germline, CDR1 is DFQATT, CDR2 SNEGSKA (reference sequence). Trimming cost V 6 bases and J 0 bases, with 9 bases left between them. The CDR3 reads CSATPDSGNTIYF. CDR3 bases: TGCAGTGCAACGCCTGACTCTGGAAACACCATATATTTT.